These T cell receptor beta chains were read from a single sample in a study of cytomegalovirus exposure and HLA in healthy donors. TCRdb keeps only in-frame clones here, not all; method: immunoSEQ multiplex PCR. The data contain 70,000 to 90,000 clones, about 85% of them singletons. Material: PBMCs. The receptors were gathered from a man aged 25-45 years in good health and CMV-seronegative. CDR3s leave out the opening cysteine and the closing phenylalanine or tryptophan.

>12|TRBJ2-1|TRBV7-3
ASSLTRLDNEQF
>14|TRBJ2-1|TRBV11-3
ASSLRRRGARHEQF
>12|TRBJ2-1|TRBV9
ASSVEGGHNEQF
>13|TRBJ1-2|TRBV19
ASAEREGSVYGYT
>16|TRBJ1-4|TRBV14
ASSQASKIGTGNEKLF
>13|TRBJ1-4|TRBV4-1
ASRQPGQGPEKLF
>10|TRBJ2-7|TRBV28
ASSQGYYEQY
>12|TRBJ2-7|TRBV18
ASSLDMSYYEQY
>13|TRBJ1-3|TRBV27
ATSLFWGRGNTIY
>13|TRBJ2-5|TRBV5-4
ASSPAGTGRETQY
>14|TRBJ2-1|TRBV2
ASSEYTSGLYNEQF